This record covers a single T cell receptor (beta chain). This clone's antigen is unknown. No much larger clonotype is one base removed from it; base qualities were not supplied. TCRbeta CDR3 regions were amplified from genomic DNA by means of the immunoSEQ Assay, a bias-controlled multiplex PCR. Per the source publication's procedure: Nucleated cell counts per sample were estimated from amplification of reference gene primers within the assay. To quantify the absolute abundance of each unique TCRbeta CDR3 rearrangement, sequence reads were collapsed and filtered. For each sample, productive Simpson clonality was calculated as the square root of Simpson's diversity index across productive rearrangements. This is the immuneACCESS table as TCRdb keeps it, with only in-frame sequences that have V and J called. A part of the clones is gone; compared with another copy, unresolved V genes explain less than half, and the rest is unexplained. Clonal size and the V and J genes are those of that table, whereas D and trimming came from the DNA. The sample table shows some 320,000 clones, and more than 90% are seen once. The ten largest make up 2% to 3% of the sample.

Participants in the prospective study were enrolled through a virtual design, were aged roughly 18 to 100 years, and lived in approximately 24 United States geographic areas. Cohort assignment in the prospective study relied on participant-reported clinical history from a screening survey and a study questionnaire. Recovered participants in ImmuneRACE Cohort 3 were defined as having two consecutive negative NP/OP PCR tests, clearance from a healthcare professional, or resolution of symptoms. Each participant in the prospective study had whole blood, serum and a nasopharyngeal or oropharyngeal swab collected by mobile phlebotomists. Participants in the prospective study had the option to provide additional blood draws and questionnaires over a roughly two-month period. Before DNA extraction, blood samples from the prospective study were shipped at room temperature or frozen. This sample is drawn from a study of blood T cell repertoires in COVID-19 (dated by TCRdb to 2018 to 2020). In terms of the full investigation: Samples from collaborators originated in the United States, Italy and Spain and spanned both the acute and convalescent phases of COVID-19. A freely available public database, intended as a resource for researchers studying the immune response to SARS-CoV-2, is where the repertoires were released. HLA class I and class II types, where available, came from metadata supplied by the sample provider rather than from assay-based typing. A de-identified subject ID, COVID-19 status, age in years and sex were almost always included in the sample metadata. The material from the prospective study consisted of cDNA or gDNA derived from T cells, B-cell-depleted T cells, or PBMCs. Subjects who had been exposed to COVID-19, were actively infected with it, or had recovered from it provided the deeply sampled blood TCRbeta repertoires that made up the dataset. The samples were drawn from two sources: the first 160 participants of the ongoing ImmuneRACE study, and 950 to 1,500 subjects contributed by 6 global collaborators. Findings and caveats that apply to the study as a whole: How much clinical and demographic metadata was included differed by source and by participant, and the metadata was provided uncurated.

The CDR3 runs 12 amino acids, cysteine and phenylalanine included. The sequence is cut down to CDR3 DNA, 36 bases in frame from base 1. Taken from the germline V gene (reference sequence), the CDR1 and CDR2 loops are SGHKS and YYEKEE. V and J are truncated by 0 bases and 5 bases respectively, leaving an intervening sequence of 4 bases. The V and J segments used are TRBV5-5 and TRBJ2-3; no D gene is confidently identified. The sequence derives from a man between 60 and 70 years old who had recovered from COVID-19. The specimen was PBMCs or T cells enriched from blood (not recorded which). The CDR3 here reads CASSLERDTQYF. The DNA sequence is as follows: TGTGCCAGCAGCTTGGAGAGAGATACGCAGTATTTT. Full variable domain (CDR3 extended with the reference TRBV5-5 and TRBJ2-3 proteins): DAGVTQSPTHLIKTRGQQVTLRCSPISGHKSVSWYQQVLGQGPQFIFQYYEKEERGRGNFPDRFSARQFPNYSSELNVNALLLGDSALYLCASSLERDTQYFGPGTRLTVL.